This T cell receptor (beta chain) was found in a study of blood T cell repertoires in COVID-19. Study-wide context: Specimens from acute and convalescent COVID-19 originated in the United States, Italy and Spain. PBMCs, B-cell-depleted T cells, or T cells provided the cDNA or gDNA that made up the material.

In the original processing: Amplified reference gene primers provided the basis for estimating nucleated cell counts. Libraries were prepared by immunoSEQ multiplex PCR; TCRdb keeps only in-frame clonotypes and omits some of them. V, J and clone size are those of that table, while D and trimming were read from the DNA. This sample has a few hundred thousand clones, with around 90% found just once. Trimming pared 4 bases from V and 5 bases from J, leaving 16 bases between. CDR3 length equals 14 residues. Germline loops: CDR1 SGHDT, CDR2 YYEEEE. J is TRBJ2-7 and V is TRBV5-6; possibly TRBD2 for D (5 bases). This TCR was sampled from a woman aged 40 to 49 with COVID-19, enrolled during active disease. Material for sequencing was peripheral blood. The CDR3, as DNA: TGTGCCAGCAGCCCCCCTGGCCTAGCACACGAGCAGTACTTC. It translates to CASSPPGLAHEQYF.